The 17 T cell receptor beta chains presented below share a single source sample, sequenced in a study of lymphopenia after photon versus proton radiotherapy. Measured with immunoSEQ multiplex PCR; TCRdb has only the in-frame clones, and not every one. The sample lists some 6,100 clones, approximately 93% occurring once. The starting material was peripheral blood, obtained from a patient treated with photon-based radiotherapy. These receptors were collected from a man in his fifties or sixties with cholangiocarcinoma.

This chain connects TRBV13 to TRBJ2-2, with 8 bases matching TRBD2. Germline loops: CDR1 PRHDT, CDR2 FYEKMQ (reference sequence). V lost 10 bases, J lost 0 bases, and 22 bases stayed unmatched. The CDR3 has 20 residues. The CDR3 sequence: CATHAGGEPINSANTGELFF. The DNA for the CDR3 is TGTGCCACACATGCGGGGGGCGAACCGATAAACTCCGCGAACACCGGGGAGCTGTTTTTT.

The gene calls are TRBV7-9 and TRBJ2-5, with 13 bases lining up with TRBD2. Germline lookup yields CDR1 SEHNR and CDR2 FQNEAQ (reference sequence). J gave up 11 bases and V 5 bases, and 23 bases lay outside the gene matches. The CDR3 has 19 amino acids. CDR3 bases: TGTGCCAGCAGCGCTATGGGGACTAGCGGGATTTCGGGCCACCAAGAGCAGTACTTC. Translated: CASSAMGTSGISGHQEQYF.

The CDR3 DNA follows: TGTGCCAGCTCACCAAGGAACCTAGCGGGGGGCAAAGAGACCCAGTACTTC. Its translation is CASSPRNLAGGKETQYF. This rearrangement joins TRBV18 to TRBJ2-5, with TRBD2 matching over 11 bases. The CDR3 extends over 17 amino acids. V lost 2 bases to trimming and J lost 3 bases; unmatched junction nucleotides: 8. Germline lookup yields CDR1 KGHSH and CDR2 LQKENI.

The chain is built from TRBV5-4 and TRBJ2-1; TRBD2 is a possible D gene (5 bases). The CDR3 consists of 13 residues. The ends were cut back, 4 bases at V and 11 bases at J, with 16 bases in the middle. CDR1 and CDR2 (germline): SGHNT, YYREEE (reference sequence). Here the CDR3 DNA reads TGTGCCAGCAGCCGACAAACTAGTAGTAAGCAGTTCTTC. Translating gives CASSRQTSSKQFF.

The V gene is TRBV10-3, the J gene TRBJ2-6; D could derive from TRBD1 or TRBD2 (5 bases each). Looked up from germline, CDR1 is ENHRY and CDR2 is SYGVKD. The CDR3 has 19 residues. The V gene lost 1 base and the J gene lost 0 bases, with 16 bases spanning the gap. As DNA, the CDR3 is TGTGCCATCAGTGAGTATCGGGGCGGTAAGAGCTCTGGGGCCAACGTCCTGACTTTC. Its translation: CAISEYRGGKSSGANVLTF.

The CDR3 spells CSVEETQYF. The CDR3 DNA reads TGCAGCGTTGAAGAGACCCAGTACTTC. J is TRBJ2-5 and V is TRBV29-1; unclear D gene. The V and J ends lost 0 bases and 7 bases respectively, with 0 bases between them. CDR1 SQVTM and CDR2 ANQGSEA come from the germline V gene. The CDR3 has 9 residues.

The chain carries TRBV5-1 and TRBJ2-3, with 8 bases matching TRBD1. The CDR3 runs 15 residues. Trimming removed 3 bases from V and 3 bases from J; junction bases left unmatched: 6. Germline V CDR1 and CDR2: SGHRS, YFSETQ. In DNA form, the CDR3 reads TGCGCCAGCAGCTGGAGACAGGGGAGAACAGATACGCAGTATTTT. Translated: CASSWRQGRTDTQYF.

The gene calls are TRBV5-5 and TRBJ2-7; D may be TRBD1 (6 bases). Trimming cost V 2 bases and J 4 bases, with 16 bases left between them. The V gene's germline CDR1 is SGHKS and CDR2 YYEKEE (reference sequence). The CDR3 is 15 residues long. The CDR3: CASSLTRQARYEQYF. The CDR3 nucleotides read TGTGCCAGCAGCTTAACCAGACAGGCCAGATACGAGCAGTACTTC.

The chain employs TRBV19 and TRBJ2-5; no definite D call. The end of the DNA fits TRBJ2-7 better, so the J call may be wrong. Germline CDR1 and CDR2: LNHDA and SQIVND (reference sequence). This CDR3 region has 13 residues. The CDR3 bases are TGTGCCAGTAGATCGGTTAGCTCCTACGAGCAGTACTTC. It is translated as CASRSVSSYEQYF.

The V and J genes are TRBV4-2 and TRBJ2-1; D unclear. V was shortened by 11 bases and J by 15 bases, with 26 bases between the two germline ends. Germline lookup yields CDR1 LGHNA and CDR2 YNFKEQ. This CDR3 has 13 residues. CDR3 sequence reads: CAGAETTVSERFF. The CDR3 DNA sequence: TGTGCCGGCGCGGAAACGACTGTGAGCGAACGGTTCTTC.

The chain uses TRBV28 and TRBJ1-2; no clear D gene. V dropped 5 bases and J dropped 4 bases, with 5 bases sitting between them. This CDR3 has 11 amino acids. In germline, CDR1 is MDHEN, CDR2 SYDVKM. The CDR3: CASSEGYGYTF. CDR3 bases: TGTGCCAGCAGTGAGGGCTATGGCTACACCTTC.

The V call is TRBV27, the J call TRBJ2-5, with D uncertain. The length of the CDR3 is 13 residues. Germline CDR1 reads MNHEY; CDR2 reads SMNVEV (reference sequence). Trimming left V 1 base short and J 2 bases short, with 5 bases between. CDR3 protein: CASSLLDQETQYF. As DNA, the CDR3 is TGTGCCAGCAGTTTATTGGATCAAGAGACCCAGTACTTC.

This chain links TRBV4-1 with TRBJ2-7; no clear D. This CDR3 contains 16 residues. Trimming took 2 bases from V and 3 from J, leaving 17 bases between them. Germline-derived CDR1 and CDR2 are MGHRA and YSYEKL. CDR3 protein: CASSQYLGRPIYEQYF. The CDR3 nucleotides are TGCGCCAGCAGCCAATATCTAGGCAGACCAATCTACGAGCAGTACTTC.

The J gene is TRBJ1-5, the V gene TRBV5-6; D gene unclear. The CDR3 covers 12 residues. The V end was cut by 3 bases, the J end by 4 bases, with 5 bases between. The V gene's germline CDR1 is SGHDT and CDR2 YYEEEE. CDR3 sequence (DNA): TGTGCCAGCAGCTCCGGTAATCAGCCCCAGCATTTT. Translating it yields CASSSGNQPQHF. The full variable domain, its missing parts supplied by reference TRBV5-6 and TRBJ1-5, is DAGVTQSPTHLIKTRGQQVTLRCSPKSGHDTVSWYQQALGQGPQFIFQYYEEEERQRGNFPDRFSGHQFPNYSSELNVNALLLGDSALYLCASSSGNQPQHFGDGTRLSIL.

The sample holds one count of this clone. The chain couples TRBV29-1 to TRBJ2-1; no reliable D call. V was trimmed by 7 bases and J by 0 bases, leaving 13 bases between them. The CDR3 covers 14 residues. Per germline, CDR1 SQVTM and CDR2 ANQGSEA. CDR3 in amino acids: CSALDLGSYNEQFF. The CDR3 bases are TGCAGCGCCTTGGACCTTGGCTCCTACAATGAGCAGTTCTTC.

This clone was seen more than once but under ten times. This sequence joins TRBV5-1 and TRBJ2-5; D might be TRBD1 or TRBD2, each matching 6 bases. The germline V and J ends were trimmed by 0 bases and 5 bases, with 14 bases remaining between them. The CDR3 is 15 residues long. CDR1 is SGHRS, CDR2 YFSETQ, per germline. In DNA form, the CDR3 reads TGCGCCAGCAGCTTGGAGTCCGGGGGCCGGGAGACCCAGTACTTC. Translated, it gives CASSLESGGRETQYF.

The chain couples TRBV7-3 to TRBJ2-3; 10 bases map to TRBD2. This CDR3 has 16 amino acids. Looked up from germline, CDR1 is SGHTA and CDR2 is FQGTGA. V shed 3 bases, J shed 0 bases, and the junction held 3 bases outside the gene matches. This CDR3 is CASSFSGGSSTDTQYF. CDR3 sequence (DNA): TGTGCCAGCAGCTTTAGCGGGGGGTCTAGCACAGATACGCAGTATTTT. The full variable domain, with the rest looked up from reference TRBV7-3 and TRBJ2-3, is GAGVSQTPSNKVTEKGKYVELRCDPISGHTALYWYRQSLGQGPEFLIYFQGTGAADDSGLPNDRFFAVRPEGSVSTLKIQRTERGDSAVYLCASSFSGGSSTDTQYFGPGTRLTVL.